This T cell receptor (beta chain) was captured by sequencing in a study of low-dose radiotherapy and immunotherapy resistance in tumors. Study-wide background: Participants in Cohort 2 were given 1 Gy per fraction every two weeks, for 13 Gy over 26 weeks. Oral administration of aspirin 300 mg daily occurred for four cycles, commencing at cycle 1 day 1.

This clonotype has a count of ten or more. Time point meaning: after trial treatment. Sample treatment: LDRT plus nivolumab, ipilimumab, low-dose cyclophosphamide and aspirin (RACIN trial). The donors' regimen was nivolumab, ipilimumab, aspirin, low-dose cyclophosphamide and low-dose radiotherapy. Enrollment required an advanced solid tumor negative for tumor-infiltrating lymphocytes. TRAV- and TRBV-specific primers were used for first-strand cDNA, which covered alpha and beta chains. With a constant-region primer and a V-primer adapter, TCRs were subjected to around 18 PCR cycles of amplification. MiXCR, run by TCRdb on the reads, gives a single entry per CDR3 protein. This repertoire shows 95,000 to 100,000 distinct CDR3 sequences, roughly 20% found once; its top ten account for over 3.5%. Germline V lookup: CDR1 SQVTM, CDR2 ANQGSEA. This CDR3 has 11 amino acids. Trimming shortened V by 7 bases and J by 5 bases, and 9 bases separated the two germline ends.

This chain uses TRBV29-1 with TRBJ1-5; D gene uncertain. This clonotype originated in a male donor with prostate cancer. Sequencing was performed on PBMCs, taken after low-dose radiotherapy plus immunotherapy. DNA of the CDR3: TGCAGCGCCGGAGAGGATCAGCCCCAGCATTTT. This sequence encodes CSAGEDQPQHF. Full variable domain (rest looked up from reference TRBV29-1 and TRBJ1-5): SAVISQKPSRDICQRGTSLTIQCQVDSQVTMMFWYRQQPGQSLTLIATANQGSEATYESGFVIDKFPISRPNLTFSTLTVSNMSPEDSSIYLCSAGEDQPQHFGDGTRLSIL.